This T cell receptor beta chain was obtained from a study of early T cells in non-severe SARS-CoV-2 infection. In the study overall: Investigators sequenced bulk RNA drawn from unsorted whole blood, and chains remained unpaired.

V lost 0 bases and J lost 3; bases outside the gene matches: 8. The CDR3 length is 16 residues. Germline CDR1 is SGDLS and CDR2 is YYNGEE. Each cDNA molecule carried a unique molecular identifier. Using its own MiXCR run on the 5' RACE reads, TCRdb lists one record per CDR3 protein. Among around 23,000 distinct CDR3 sequences listed, 4.5% were seen once. Study-level results: The matching step, a VDJdb search, favored anti-spike CD8 responses and missed private and CD4 specificities.

This clonotype came up a few times. Antigen: not known. This receptor was taken from an adult who was a healthcare worker with PCR-confirmed SARS-CoV-2 infection or an uninfected control (not recorded which). Specimen: whole blood. The chain uses TRBV9 and TRBJ2-7; 8 nucleotides match TRBD1. CDR3 residues: CASSVGAGTGNYEQYF. As DNA, the CDR3 is TGTGCCAGCAGCGTAGGGGCCGGGACAGGAAACTACGAGCAGTACTTC.